This T cell receptor (beta chain) was retrieved from a study of blood T cell repertoires in COVID-19. Overall study: Collection of acute and convalescent COVID-19 samples took place in the United States, Italy and Spain. In each case, the material was cDNA or gDNA derived from T cells, B-cell-depleted T cells, or PBMCs.

This clone was found once. Per the germline V gene, CDR1 is SQVTM and CDR2 is ANQGSEA. Unmatched junction bases numbered 9, after V lost 2 bases and J lost 1 base. The CDR3 extends over 18 amino acids. Per the original methods: Researchers report that nucleated cell counts were estimated from reference gene primer amplification. Profiled with immunoSEQ multiplex PCR; TCRdb holds only in-frame clones, not every one. V, J and clone size were drawn from that table, and D and trimming were deduced from the DNA. The sample has about 150,000 clones; approximately 78% are singletons. The sequence was obtained from a man at least 80 years old with acute or convalescent COVID-19. The specimen was peripheral blood. This rearrangement joins TRBV29-1 to TRBJ2-6; 9 bases fit TRBD1. The CDR3 region is CSVENRDRVSSGANVLTF. The CDR3 DNA follows: TGCAGCGTTGAAAACAGGGACAGGGTGTCATCTGGGGCCAACGTCCTGACTTTC.